A single sample is the source of the 2 T cell receptor beta chains below, sequenced in a study of blood T cells in healthy people across ages. A second about 6 to 11 cycle PCR used barcoded and J-beta primers. TCRdb ran MiXCR on the 5' RACE reads and lists one entry per CDR3 protein. The sample holds 750,000 to 950,000 distinct CDR3 sequences; 53% are singletons and the top ten take around 41%. Material: blood. The receptors originated from a man older than 75 in good health.

CDR3 in amino acids: CASSSGLSVSYNEQFF. The CDR3 coding sequence is TGTGCCAGCAGCTCAGGTCTTTCGGTCTCCTACAATGAGCAGTTCTTC. This sequence joins TRBV5-4 and TRBJ2-1; D call uncertain. V dropped 3 bases and J dropped 0 bases, with 13 bases sitting between them. CDR3 length equals 16 residues. The germline gives CDR1 SGHNT, CDR2 YYREEE (reference sequence).

The gene calls are TRBV11-2 and TRBJ1-1; the D is unclear. The CDR3 runs 14 residues. Germline assignment: CDR1 SGHAT and CDR2 FQNNGV. Trimming took off 0 bases at V and 0 bases at J, with 5 bases between the two ends. The CDR3 nucleotides are TGTGCCAGCAGCTTAGAGTCAGTGAACACTGAAGCTTTCTTT. This translates into CASSLESVNTEAFF.